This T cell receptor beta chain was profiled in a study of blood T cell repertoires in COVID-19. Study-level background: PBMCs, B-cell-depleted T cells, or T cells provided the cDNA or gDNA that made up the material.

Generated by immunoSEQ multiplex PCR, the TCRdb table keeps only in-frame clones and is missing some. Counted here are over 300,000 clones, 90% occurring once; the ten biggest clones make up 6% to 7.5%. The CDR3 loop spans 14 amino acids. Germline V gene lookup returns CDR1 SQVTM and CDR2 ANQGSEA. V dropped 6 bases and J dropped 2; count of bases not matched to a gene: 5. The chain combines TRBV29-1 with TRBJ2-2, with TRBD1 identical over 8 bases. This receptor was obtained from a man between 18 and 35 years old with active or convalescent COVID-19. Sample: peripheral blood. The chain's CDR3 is CSVTGTGNTGELFF. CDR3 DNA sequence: TGCAGCGTAACCGGGACAGGCAACACCGGGGAGCTGTTTTTT.